This is a list of T cell receptor beta chains from one sample in a study of cytomegalovirus exposure and HLA in healthy donors. Using immunoSEQ multiplex PCR, the repertoire was profiled, and TCRdb retains in-frame clones only, with some absent. The repertoire holds some 200,000 clones, approximately 85% seen once, with about 2.6% in the top ten. Sequencing was performed on PBMCs. The source of these receptors is a woman between 35 and 50 years old in good health and CMV-seronegative. Both conserved end residues are part of each CDR3. The D gene is left open where the match is weak. Some rows have no size entry. The others give once, few or many, or a class for an expanded clone.

14,NA,NA,TRBJ2-5,TRBV19,TGTGCCAGTAGTATTTCTAGCGCCCAAGAGACCCAGTACTTC,CASSISSAQETQYF
14,TRBD1,NA,TRBJ2-5,TRBV5-1,TGCGCCAGCAGCGGGCCACAGGGGAAGGAGACCCAGTACTTC,CASSGPQGKETQYF
13,NA,NA,TRBJ1-1,TRBV2,TGTGCCAGCAGTGATCCCCGAGACACTGAAGCTTTCTTT,CASSDPRDTEAFF
13,NA,NA,TRBJ2-7,TRBV7-9,TGTGCCAGCAGCTTGGTCACTGCCGGGGAGCAGTACTTC,CASSLVTAGEQYF
13,NA,once,TRBJ2-1,TRBV19,TGTGCCAGTAGTATACAGGGTAGCAATGAGCAGTTCTTC,CASSIQGSNEQFF
15,NA,once,TRBJ2-1,TRBV28,TGTGCCAGCCGCCCCCGGCCAGGGACTTACAATGAGCAGTTCTTC,CASRPRPGTYNEQFF
14,NA,once,TRBJ2-2,TRBV19,TGTGCCAGTATAGAAAGGGAGTACGCCGGGGAGCTGTTTTTT,CASIEREYAGELFF
14,TRBD1,NA,TRBJ2-1,TRBV7-9,TGTGCCAGCAGCTGGGGACAGGGGTACAATGAGCAGTTCTTC,CASSWGQGYNEQFF
13,NA,NA,TRBJ1-5,TRBV7-3,TGTGCCAGCAGCTTAATGGCAGGTCAGCCCCAGCATTTT,CASSLMAGQPQHF
14,NA,NA,TRBJ1-3,TRBV6-6,TGTGCCAGCGTAGCAGGGTACTCTGGAAACACCATATATTTT,CASVAGYSGNTIYF